This T cell receptor (beta chain) was sequenced in a study of T cells in women clearing cervical HPV infection. The wider study: Women with histologically confirmed HPV16-related CIN3 or worse, 2 with invasive cancer, served as cases. Regarding the study as a whole: Richness plus V gene abundances separated cases from controls with AUC about 0.87. CIN3+ cases had significantly higher TCR repertoire richness than controls, but evenness did not differ. Richness differences could reflect unmeasured T-cell content per sample.

Sequenced by immunoSEQ multiplex PCR; TCRdb stores in-frame clones only, minus some. The specimen's table records under 50,000 clones. Concerning this clone itself: What it recognizes is unknown. The observed sequence ends 3 residues before the CDR3 terminus, with the missing tail filled in from the germline J gene.

Germline assignment: CDR1 MNHEY and CDR2 SVGEGT. The CDR3 is made up of 13 amino acids. The TCR was taken from a woman between 18 and 70 years old with a cervical HPV16 infection that either progressed to CIN3+ or cleared (not recorded which). The sample was blood buffy coat. The rearrangement joins TRBV6-2 or TRBV6-3 to TRBJ1-1; a weak D match, TRBD1 (6 bases). The CDR3 here is CASSFGQITEAFF. Partial CDR3 DNA: TGTGCCAGCAGTTTCGGACAGATAACAGAA.